The source of this T cell receptor beta chain is a study of T cell responses to AZD1222 COVID-19 vaccine. The protocol was immunoSEQ multiplex PCR, while the TCRdb copy is restricted to in-frame clones and leaves out a portion. The profile shows 100,000 to 150,000 clones, approximately 88% of them singletons. Germline CDR1 is MDHEN and CDR2 is SYDVKM. This CDR3 contains 16 residues. Trimming left V 1 base short and J 0 bases short, with 13 bases between. This TCR derives from an adult in good health. The chain recombines TRBV28 with TRBJ2-7, with a possible D match to TRBD1 (5 bases). This material consisted of peripheral blood, taken on day 0 of AZD1222 vaccination. CDR3 region: CASSLFAGSISYEQYF. For the CDR3, the DNA is TGTGCCAGCAGTTTATTTGCAGGGTCAATCTCCTACGAGCAGTACTTC.